The present T cell receptor beta chain was sequenced within a study of regulatory T cells in long-lasting Graves disease. Germline assignment: CDR1 MDHEN and CDR2 SYDVKM. J gave up 6 bases and V 5 bases, and 17 bases lay outside the gene matches. This CDR3 is 18 amino acids long. According to the study, TCR beta libraries were built with iRepertoire HTBI primers and CDR3-region Arm-PCR. TCRdb reprocessed the multiplex PCR reads via MiXCR and lists one record per CDR3 protein. The top ten clones hold about 40% of a sample with about 300,000 distinct CDR3 sequences, about 20% of them seen once. Whole-study findings and limits: The study found TRBV28, TRBJ1-2 and TRBJ2-5 favored in persistent disease.

Documented time point: newly diagnosed GD, antithyroid drugs for less than 3 months. Researchers made the TCR library from RNA that was extracted from PBMCs. In this sample, this clonotype turned up many times. Its antigen is not identified. V and J are TRBV28 and TRBJ2-7; 12 nucleotides align to TRBD2. The specimen comprised peripheral blood mononuclear cells (PBMCs), sampled at new diagnosis, from a patient treated with antithyroid drugs. This sequence was found in a female donor with Graves disease. The CDR3 loop reads CASSPLSRTSGTPREQYF. In nucleotides, the CDR3 is TGTGCCAGCAGTCCCCTATCTCGGACTAGCGGGACTCCCCGCGAGCAGTACTTC.